Listed below are T cell receptor beta chains from one sample, sequenced in a study of blood T cell repertoires in COVID-19. Profiling relied on immunoSEQ multiplex PCR, and the TCRdb table lists in-frame clones only, not all of them. Of under 200,000 clones in the sample, approximately 80% were seen once. Sequencing was carried out using PBMCs or T cells enriched from blood (not recorded which). Source of these receptors: a woman aged 55-70 years who had recovered from COVID-19. CDR3s include the opening cysteine and the closing phenylalanine or tryptophan. The D gene is left open where the match is weak. Not every row has a clone size; where given, it reads once, few, many or a size class.

>-|TRBJ1-2|13|TRBV27|once
CASSRHSSYGYTF
TGTGCCAGCAGTCGTCACAGCTCCTATGGCTACACCTTC
>TRBD1|TRBJ1-2|17|TRBV7-6|-
CASSTSPGQGFGYGYTF
TGTGCCAGCAGCACTTCGCCGGGACAGGGATTCGGCTATGGCTACACCTTC
>-|TRBJ2-1|15|TRBV11-2|-
CASSLDPGGMAAQFF
TGTGCCAGCAGCTTAGATCCGGGCGGGATGGCGGCGCAGTTCTTC
>-|TRBJ2-2|17|TRBV28|once
CASSPTNIIANTGELFF
TGTGCCAGCAGTCCCACGAACATCATCGCGAACACCGGGGAGCTGTTTTTT
>TRBD1|TRBJ1-4|13|TRBV5-1|-
CASSLTGDEKLFF
TGCGCCAGCAGCTTGACAGGGGATGAAAAACTGTTTTTT
>TRBD1|TRBJ1-2|17|TRBV5-8|-
CASSLALPGTGLGGYTF
TGTGCCAGCAGCTTGGCGCTGCCCGGGACAGGGCTTGGTGGCTACACCTTC
>TRBD1|TRBJ1-4|15|TRBV28|-
CASSLSGRGEEKLFF
TGTGCCAGCAGTTTATCCGGCAGGGGGGAGGAAAAACTGTTTTTT
>TRBD1|TRBJ1-3|15|TRBV5-5|few
CASGRDRSSGNTIYF
TGTGCCAGCGGACGGGACAGGAGCTCTGGAAACACCATATATTTT
>-|TRBJ1-1|15|TRBV7-2|-
CASSLFGGTNTEAFF
TGTGCCAGCAGCTTATTTGGCGGGACCAACACTGAAGCTTTCTTT
>-|TRBJ1-1|12|TRBV28|few
CASSLVRVRAFF
TGTGCCAGCAGTTTGGTGCGGGTTCGAGCTTTCTTT
>-|TRBJ1-2|14|TRBV5-6|once
CASSFGQTLGGYTF
TGTGCCAGCAGCTTTGGACAGACTCTCGGGGGCTACACCTTC
>TRBD2|TRBJ2-5|12|TRBV13|once
CASSQRGGTQYF
TGTGCCAGCAGCCAGCGGGGAGGGACCCAGTACTTC
>TRBD1|TRBJ1-3|15|TRBV11-3|-
CASRDQGASGNTIYF
TGTGCCAGCAGGGATCAGGGGGCGAGTGGAAACACCATATATTTT
>-|TRBJ1-4|13|TRBV28|-
CASNVDSLEKLFF
TGTGCCAGCAATGTTGACAGCCTCGAAAAACTGTTTTTT
>-|TRBJ2-7|17|TRBV19|-
CASSIALWATSSYEQYF
TGTGCCAGTAGTATAGCTCTCTGGGCGACGAGCTCCTACGAGCAGTACTTC
>-|TRBJ2-7|16|TRBV10-2|-
CASSDHSRRGSYEQYF
TGCGCCAGCAGTGACCATTCTCGACGGGGCTCCTACGAGCAGTACTTC
>-|TRBJ1-6|14|TRBV25-1|-
CASSEPRPNSPLHF
TGTGCCAGCAGTGAACCCAGGCCCAATTCACCCCTCCACTTT
>TRBD1|TRBJ1-6|19|TRBV28|-
CASSFWDSVDTLNNSPLHF
TGTGCCAGCAGTTTTTGGGACAGCGTTGATACCCTGAATAATTCACCCCTCCACTTT
>-|TRBJ1-1|15|TRBV6-1|-
CASSEGHRESTEAFF
TGTGCCAGCAGTGAAGGTCACAGGGAGAGCACTGAAGCTTTCTTT
>TRBD1|TRBJ2-7|14|TRBV5-4|-
CASSLDRERYEQYF
TGTGCCAGCAGCCTCGACAGGGAAAGGTACGAGCAGTACTTC
>-|TRBJ2-2|16|TRBV7-7|once
CASSQTPPGNTGELFF
TGTGCTAGCAGCCAAACACCCCCGGGGAACACCGGGGAGCTGTTTTTT